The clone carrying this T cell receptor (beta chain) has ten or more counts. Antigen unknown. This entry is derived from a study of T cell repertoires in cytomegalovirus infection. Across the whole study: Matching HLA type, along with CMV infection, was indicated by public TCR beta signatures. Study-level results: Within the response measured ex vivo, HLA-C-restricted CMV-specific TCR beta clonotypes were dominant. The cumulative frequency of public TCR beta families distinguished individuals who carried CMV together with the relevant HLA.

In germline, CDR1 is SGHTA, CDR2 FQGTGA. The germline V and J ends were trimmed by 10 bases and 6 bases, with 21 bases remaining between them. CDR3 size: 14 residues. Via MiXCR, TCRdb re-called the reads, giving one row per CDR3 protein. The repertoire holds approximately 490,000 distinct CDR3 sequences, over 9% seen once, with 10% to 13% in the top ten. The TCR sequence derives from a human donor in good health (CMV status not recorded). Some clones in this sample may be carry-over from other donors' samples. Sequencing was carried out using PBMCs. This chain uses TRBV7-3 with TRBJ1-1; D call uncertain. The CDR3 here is CATFFQAGTPEAFF. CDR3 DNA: TGTGCCACCTTTTTTCAAGCCGGCACCCCTGAAGCTTTCTTT.